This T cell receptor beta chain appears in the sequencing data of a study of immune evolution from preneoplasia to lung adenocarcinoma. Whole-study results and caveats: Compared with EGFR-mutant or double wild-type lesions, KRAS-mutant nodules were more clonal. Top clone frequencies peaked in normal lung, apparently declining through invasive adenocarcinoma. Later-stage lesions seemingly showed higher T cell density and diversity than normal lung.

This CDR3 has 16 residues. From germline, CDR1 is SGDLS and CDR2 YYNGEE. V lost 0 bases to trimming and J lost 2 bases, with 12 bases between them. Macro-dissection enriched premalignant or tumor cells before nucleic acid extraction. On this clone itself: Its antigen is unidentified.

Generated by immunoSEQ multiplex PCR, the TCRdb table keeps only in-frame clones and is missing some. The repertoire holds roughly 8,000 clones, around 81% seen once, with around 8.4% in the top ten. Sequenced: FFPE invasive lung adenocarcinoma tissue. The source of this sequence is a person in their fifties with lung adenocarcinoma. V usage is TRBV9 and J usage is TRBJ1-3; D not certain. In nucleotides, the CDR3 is TGTGCCAGCAGCGTAGAAAGGCCTCAAGCTGGAAACACCATATATTTT. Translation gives CASSVERPQAGNTIYF.